Each of the 10 T cell receptor beta chains below was sequenced from the same sample in a study of T cell responses to AZD1222 COVID-19 vaccine. The table came from immunoSEQ multiplex PCR; TCRdb's copy has only in-frame clones and leaves some out. Of tens of thousands of clones detected, approximately 90% appear once; the ten largest clones hold 5% to 6%. The sample consisted of peripheral blood, taken 28 days after the second AZD1222 dose. Receptor source: an adult who received the AZD1222 COVID-19 vaccine.

This sequence joins TRBV7-3 and TRBJ2-1, with 7 nucleotides matching TRBD2. The CDR3 extends over 14 amino acids. The junction had 9 bases not matched to a gene; V was cut back by 4 bases and J by 9 bases. Germline CDR1 reads SGHTA; CDR2 reads FQGTGA. This CDR3 is CASSSREKRGEQFF. The CDR3 DNA sequence: TGTGCCAGCAGCTCCAGGGAGAAGCGGGGTGAGCAGTTCTTC.

The V call is TRBV5-1, the J call TRBJ1-1, with TRBD1 identical over 9 bases. From germline, CDR1 is SGHRS and CDR2 YFSETQ. The CDR3 contains 14 residues. Trimming took 4 bases from V and 1 from J; bases not matched to a gene: 2. This CDR3 is CASSPDRGNTEAFF. The DNA of the CDR3 is TGCGCCAGCAGCCCGGACAGGGGGAACACTGAAGCTTTCTTT.

The V and J genes are TRBV6-5 and TRBJ1-1; 10 bases line up with TRBD1. V was clipped by 8 bases and J by 4 bases; unmatched bases: 7. Looked up from germline, CDR1 is MNHEY and CDR2 is SVGAGI. CDR3 length equals 14 residues. The CDR3 sequence is CASGGQGMGTEAFF. CDR3 in DNA: TGTGCCAGCGGGGGACAGGGGATGGGCACTGAAGCTTTCTTT.

CDR3 amino acids: CASSSQGQEAFF. CDR3 coding DNA: TGTGCCAGCAGCTCCCAGGGACAGGAAGCTTTCTTT. V gene TRBV7-9 combines with J gene TRBJ1-1; 7 bases align to TRBD1. The V segment lost 4 bases and the J segment 8 bases; nucleotides outside the gene matches: 4. Germline CDR1 is SEHNR and CDR2 is FQNEAQ (reference sequence). The CDR3 sequence is 12 residues long.

A single count supports this clone. The V and J genes are TRBV10-3 and TRBJ2-5; D remains unclear. There are 16 residues in the CDR3. Trimming cost V 2 bases and J 5 bases, with 18 bases left between them. Germline CDR1 reads ENHRY; CDR2 reads SYGVKD. The CDR3 protein is CAISEGLGQAMETQYF. Here the CDR3 DNA reads TGTGCCATCAGTGAGGGTTTGGGTCAGGCGATGGAGACCCAGTACTTC.

The chain uses TRBV5-1 and TRBJ1-1; D possibly corresponds to TRBD1 (5 bases). V was trimmed by 2 bases and J by 3 bases, leaving 11 bases between them. CDR1 is SGHRS and CDR2 is YFSETQ in the germline V gene. CDR3 length: 14 amino acids. The CDR3 coding sequence is TGCGCCAGCAGCTTTAGCAGGGTGGACACTGAAGCTTTCTTT. Protein sequence: CASSFSRVDTEAFF.

The chain combines TRBV9 with TRBJ2-7; TRBD1 aligns across 8 bases. Germline V CDR1 and CDR2: SGDLS, YYNGEE. This CDR3 is built from 15 residues. V lost 4 bases, J lost 5 bases, and 11 bases stayed unmatched. The CDR3 is CASSPGAGGWNEQYF. Here the CDR3 DNA reads TGTGCCAGCAGCCCCGGTGCAGGGGGCTGGAACGAGCAGTACTTC.

The J gene is TRBJ2-6, the V gene TRBV7-3; no clear D. V shed 0 bases and J shed 3 bases, with 0 bases lying between them. CDR1 SGHTA and CDR2 FQGTGA come from the germline V gene. The CDR3 runs 13 residues. The CDR3 DNA is TGTGCCAGCAGCTTAACTGGGGCCAACGTCCTGACTTTC. Residues: CASSLTGANVLTF.

J is TRBJ2-3 and V is TRBV7-2; D is undetermined. V lost 1 base, J lost 4 bases, and 9 bases lay in between. Per the germline V gene, CDR1 is SGHTA and CDR2 is FQGNSA. The CDR3 covers 14 residues. CDR3 in DNA: TGTGCCAGCAGCTTAGTCCCCACAGCAGATACGCAGTATTTT. Its protein product is CASSLVPTADTQYF.

The chain couples TRBV7-9 to TRBJ1-2; D remains unclear. V was pared by 5 bases and J by 5 bases, with 18 bases between. This CDR3 spans 15 amino acids. The V gene's germline CDR1 is SEHNR and CDR2 FQNEAQ (reference sequence). This CDR3 is CASSLSLVQLYGYTF. In nucleotides, the CDR3 is TGTGCCAGCAGCCTAAGTTTAGTCCAATTGTATGGCTACACCTTC.